Shown below are 15 T cell receptor beta chains from a single sample sequenced in a study of cytomegalovirus exposure and HLA in healthy donors. The PCR had 60 Vbeta and 13 Jbeta primers. Using immunoSEQ multiplex PCR, the repertoire was profiled, and TCRdb retains in-frame clones only, with some absent. Here the sample table reports about 110,000 clones. The sample was PBMCs. These receptors originate from a man aged 40-50 years in good health and CMV-seropositive.

The chain recombines TRBV5-1 with TRBJ2-7; 13 bases fit TRBD2. CDR1 and CDR2 (germline): SGHRS, YFSETQ. This CDR3 has 17 residues. Germline trimming cut 3 bases from V and 5 bases from J; bases unmatched to any gene: 11. This CDR3 reads CASSSLGGLAGEDEQYF. CDR3 in DNA: TGCGCCAGCAGCTCTCTGGGCGGACTAGCGGGAGAGGACGAGCAGTACTTC.

This chain joins TRBV20-1 and TRBJ2-7; 12 positions agree with TRBD2. This CDR3 is built from 11 residues. Germline V gene lookup returns CDR1 DFQATT and CDR2 SNEGSKA (reference sequence). Written as DNA, the CDR3 is TGCAGCAGGACTAGCGGGAATGAGCAGTACTTC. Translation gives CSRTSGNEQYF.

The rearrangement links TRBV6-1 to TRBJ2-1; the match to TRBD1 covers 8 bases. Germline values: CDR1 MNHNS, CDR2 SASEGT. V gave up 2 bases and J gave up 8 bases; unmatched junction bases: 11. This CDR3 is built from 16 residues. CDR3 DNA sequence: TGTGCCAGCAGTGAAATGATAGACAGGGGAATAGATGAGCAGTTCTTC. It yields the protein CASSEMIDRGIDEQFF.

The V call is TRBV7-9, the J call TRBJ1-1, with 8 bases matching TRBD1. Germline V lookup: CDR1 SEHNR, CDR2 FQNEAQ (reference sequence). The CDR3 length is 15 residues. With V trimmed by 1 base and J by 8 bases, 9 bases remained unmatched. The CDR3 region is CASSLGTGYSREAFF. CDR3 nucleotides: TGTGCCAGCAGCTTAGGGACAGGGTACTCCCGAGAAGCTTTCTTT.

The chain joins TRBV11-3 to TRBJ1-2; TRBD1 matches 7 bases. The germline gives CDR1 SGHNT, CDR2 YENEEA. The CDR3 is made up of 13 amino acids. V was clipped by 6 bases and J by 0 bases; unmatched bases: 1. CDR3 in amino acids: CASSQGANYGYTF. As DNA, the CDR3 is TGTGCCAGCAGTCAGGGGGCTAACTATGGCTACACCTTC.

This rearrangement joins TRBV19 to TRBJ2-1; 12 bases map to TRBD2. After removal of 2 bases from V and 4 bases from J, the junction contained 9 bases not matched to a gene. CDR1 is LNHDA and CDR2 is SQIVND in the germline V gene (reference sequence). The CDR3 is made up of 18 amino acids. The CDR3 loop reads CASSISPTSGSMYNEQFF. CDR3 DNA: TGTGCCAGTAGTATATCCCCGACTAGCGGGAGTATGTACAATGAGCAGTTCTTC.

This chain connects TRBV4-1 to TRBJ1-5; perhaps TRBD1 as D (6 bases). The germline V gene has CDR1 MGHRA and CDR2 YSYEKL. The CDR3 is made up of 14 amino acids. V was shortened by 1 base and J by 2 bases, with 6 bases between the two germline ends. The CDR3 DNA follows: TGCGCCAGCAGCCAAGGGACAGGCAATCAGCCCCAGCATTTT. Its translation: CASSQGTGNQPQHF.

The rearrangement joins TRBV5-1 to TRBJ1-1; D gene ambiguous. Germline CDR1 and CDR2: SGHRS and YFSETQ. V shed 3 bases and J shed 1 base, with 7 bases lying between them. This CDR3 has 13 amino acids. The CDR3 is CASSYSKNTEAFF. The CDR3 region has the DNA TGCGCCAGCAGCTACAGCAAGAACACTGAAGCTTTCTTT.

The chain has TRBV5-1 and TRBJ2-7; TRBD1 agrees at 10 bases. V gave up 1 base and J gave up 3 bases; unmatched junction bases: 7. The CDR3 is 16 residues long. The V gene's germline CDR1 is SGHRS and CDR2 YFSETQ. DNA for the CDR3: TGCGCCAGCAGCTTGACCCGGACAGGGGGATTCTACGAGCAGTACTTC. Amino acids: CASSLTRTGGFYEQYF.

The chain joins TRBV6-5 to TRBJ2-7, with D perhaps TRBD1 (5 bases). CDR1 and CDR2 from the germline V gene are MNHEY and SVGAGI. The V end was cut by 2 bases, the J end by 3 bases, with 8 bases between. The CDR3 length is 13 residues. CDR3 sequence reads: CASSYRGSYEQYF. The DNA of the CDR3 is TGTGCCAGCAGTTACAGGGGAAGCTACGAGCAGTACTTC.

This chain uses TRBV9 with TRBJ2-7; 9 bases match TRBD2. This CDR3 spans 15 amino acids. CDR1 is SGDLS, CDR2 YYNGEE, per germline. V was clipped by 2 bases and J by 0 bases; unmatched bases: 3. The CDR3 nucleotides read TGTGCCAGCAGCGTGTCTAGCGGGACCTCCTACGAGCAGTACTTC. This sequence encodes CASSVSSGTSYEQYF.

This chain joins TRBV5-6 and TRBJ2-1; 12 nucleotides agree with TRBD2. The V segment lost 0 bases and the J segment 2 bases; nucleotides outside the gene matches: 0. The CDR3 runs to 16 residues. Germline V gene sequence: CDR1 SGHDT, CDR2 YYEEEE. This CDR3 reads CASSLGTSGTYNEQFF. In DNA, the CDR3 is TGTGCCAGCAGCTTGGGGACTAGCGGGACCTACAATGAGCAGTTCTTC.

The CDR3 DNA sequence: TGCGCCAGCAGCCAAGAGGGGGGGGGCTCTGGAAACACCATATATTTT. Translation: CASSQEGGGSGNTIYF. This chain joins TRBV4-1 and TRBJ1-3, with D perhaps matching TRBD1 (5 bases). Looked up from germline, CDR1 is MGHRA and CDR2 is YSYEKL. The CDR3 runs 16 residues. V was cut by 0 bases and J by 0 bases, with 9 bases left in between.

The chain combines TRBV5-1 with TRBJ2-4; D perhaps matches TRBD2 (5 bases). Germline V lookup: CDR1 SGHRS, CDR2 YFSETQ. Deletions cut 1 base from V and 2 bases from J, with 10 bases between. CDR3 length equals 15 residues. The CDR3 here is CASSLSSGTKNIQYF. The CDR3 DNA reads TGCGCCAGCAGCTTGTCATCGGGGACCAAAAACATTCAGTACTTC.

The chain uses TRBV6-1 and TRBJ2-1, with TRBD2 matching 11 bases. The CDR3 length is 16 residues. The germline V gene encodes CDR1 MNHNS and CDR2 SASEGT. The trim removed 2 bases at V and 3 bases at J, leaving 3 bases unmatched. The chain's CDR3 is CASSERLAGYYNEQFF. DNA for the CDR3: TGTGCCAGCAGTGAAAGACTAGCGGGATACTACAATGAGCAGTTCTTC.